The 32 T cell receptor beta chains below all came from one sample that was sequenced in a study of Ad26.COV2.S vaccination and SARS-CoV-2 variants. Some clones are missing from TCRdb's copy, which holds only in-frame ones; the method was immunoSEQ multiplex PCR. The sample contains over 85,000 clones, less than 85% of which appear only once. The sample consisted of peripheral blood, taken after recovery from COVID-19. The receptors were sampled from a human donor who had recovered from COVID-19.

V gene TRBV2 combines with J gene TRBJ2-3; D is tentatively TRBD1 or TRBD2 (7 bases each). V lost 10 bases and J 2 bases, leaving 13 bases between the germline ends. Germline CDR1 and CDR2: SNHLY and FYNNEI. The CDR3 is made up of 13 amino acids. This CDR3 is CATRGGSTDTQYF. CDR3 DNA sequence: TGTGCCACCAGGGGGGGATCCACAGATACGCAGTATTTT.

The gene calls are TRBV19 and TRBJ1-5, with D possibly matching TRBD1 (6 bases). In germline, CDR1 is LNHDA, CDR2 SQIVND (reference sequence). This CDR3 spans 15 amino acids. Trimming removed 6 bases at V and 1 base at J, with 13 bases between. CDR3 in DNA: TGTGCCAGTAGGTCAGGGGCTGGCAGCAATCAGCCCCAGCATTTT. Translation: CASRSGAGSNQPQHF.

J is TRBJ2-6 and V is TRBV28; 8 nucleotides match TRBD1. CDR3 length: 15 residues. After removal of 7 bases from V and 2 bases from J, the junction contained 4 bases not matched to a gene. CDR1 MDHEN and CDR2 SYDVKM come from the germline V gene. The CDR3 DNA follows: TGTGCCAGCAATACAGGGGGTGCTGGGGCCAACGTCCTGACTTTC. It encodes CASNTGGAGANVLTF. The variable domain in full, completed from reference TRBV28 and TRBJ2-6, reads DVKVTQSSRYLVKRTGEKVFLECVQDMDHENMFWYRQDPGLGLRLIYFSYDVKMKEKGDIPEGYSVSREKKERFSLILESASTNQTSMYLCASNTGGAGANVLTFGAGSRLTVL.

The V gene is TRBV2, the J gene TRBJ2-7; no clear D. From germline, CDR1 is SNHLY and CDR2 FYNNEI. V dropped 5 bases and J dropped 4 bases, with 9 bases sitting between them. The CDR3 totals 12 residues. The CDR3 DNA is TGTGCCAGCAGTCCCCCAGGATACGAGCAGTACTTC. Protein: CASSPPGYEQYF.

J is TRBJ1-2 and V is TRBV11-3, with a weak D call TRBD1 (5 bases). From germline, CDR1 is SGHNT and CDR2 YENEEA. V lost 6 bases and J lost 6, with 11 bases in between. The CDR3 totals 12 residues. The CDR3 reads CASSDEGDGYTF. CDR3 coding DNA: TGTGCCAGCAGTGACGAAGGGGATGGCTACACCTTC.

The chain recombines TRBV5-4 with TRBJ2-5, with 7 bases lining up with TRBD2. Per germline, CDR1 SGHNT and CDR2 YYREEE (reference sequence). With V trimmed by 4 bases and J by 1 base, 13 bases remained unmatched. The CDR3 is made up of 17 amino acids. CDR3 sequence reads: CASSPGGRVGGQETQYF. The CDR3 DNA is TGTGCCAGCAGCCCGGGGGGACGCGTGGGGGGCCAAGAGACCCAGTACTTC.

This clone was detected only a few times. The chain joins TRBV3-1 (or the pseudogene TRBV3-2) to TRBJ2-5; 15 nucleotides agree with TRBD2. Germline V gives CDR1 LGHDT, CDR2 YNNKEL (reference sequence). Trimming at V came to 0 bases and at J to 0 bases, leaving 5 bases not matched to a gene. The CDR3 is 19 amino acids. The CDR3, as DNA: TGTGCCAGCAGCCAAGATGGGACTAGCGGGGGGACGTACCAAGAGACCCAGTACTTC. It codes for CASSQDGTSGGTYQETQYF.

This chain connects TRBV5-1 to TRBJ1-5, with 8 positions matching TRBD1. The CDR3 totals 15 residues. V shed 4 bases, J shed 3 bases, and the junction held 6 bases outside the gene matches. CDR1 SGHRS and CDR2 YFSETQ come from the germline V gene. The DNA for the CDR3 is TGCGCCAGCAGCACCACGGGACAGGACAATCAGCCCCAGCATTTT. Translation: CASSTTGQDNQPQHF.

The chain employs TRBV10-1 and TRBJ1-5; no clear D gene. This CDR3 spans 14 amino acids. V was cut by 0 bases and J by 5 bases, with 8 bases left in between. Germline CDR1 WNHNN, CDR2 SYGVQD (reference sequence). The CDR3 coding sequence is TGCGCCAGCAGTGAGTCGGGCAGTCATCAGCCCCAGCATTTT. Protein: CASSESGSHQPQHF.

This chain joins TRBV11-2 and TRBJ2-1; 9 nucleotides line up with TRBD2. J was trimmed by 6 bases and V by 2 bases; bases with no gene match: 11. This CDR3 region has 17 residues. CDR1 is SGHAT and CDR2 is FQNNGV in the germline V gene. CDR3 amino acids: CASSLSGGFGRGNEQFF. The CDR3 DNA sequence: TGTGCCAGCAGCTTAAGCGGGGGGTTCGGACGTGGCAATGAGCAGTTCTTC.

The rearrangement links TRBV3-1 (or the pseudogene TRBV3-2) to TRBJ2-1, with TRBD2 matching 8 bases. Germline-derived CDR1 and CDR2 are LGHDT and YNNKEL (reference sequence). With 6 bases clipped from V and 5 bases from J, the junction kept 9 bases outside the gene matches. This CDR3 has 15 amino acids. The CDR3 DNA follows: TGTGCCAGCAGACTGGAGCGGGGGCCTAACAATGAGCAGTTCTTC. Translated: CASRLERGPNNEQFF.

J is TRBJ2-3 and V is TRBV5-1; 12 bases match TRBD2. The V gene's germline CDR1 is SGHRS and CDR2 YFSETQ. V shed 1 base and J 0 bases; nucleotides not matched to a gene: 3. The CDR3 loop spans 17 amino acids. CDR3 nucleotide sequence: TGCGCCAGCAGCTTGTGGACTAGCGGGGTTAGCACAGATACGCAGTATTTT. Protein product: CASSLWTSGVSTDTQYF.

This chain connects TRBV14 to TRBJ2-3; D unresolved. The CDR3 extends over 13 amino acids. Per germline, CDR1 SGHDN and CDR2 FVKESK. V was cut by 5 bases and J by 2 bases, with 8 bases left in between. The CDR3 spells CASSGRHTDTQYF. The DNA for the CDR3 is TGTGCCAGCAGCGGCCGACACACAGATACGCAGTATTTT.

The genes are TRBV3-1 (or the pseudogene TRBV3-2) and TRBJ2-4; no firm D call. Germline V lookup: CDR1 LGHDT, CDR2 YNNKEL (reference sequence). The CDR3 has 15 amino acids. Trimming cost V 3 bases and J 0 bases, with 9 bases left between them. CDR3: CASSQDLLAKNIQYF. The CDR3 nucleotides are TGTGCCAGCAGCCAGGACCTACTAGCCAAAAACATTCAGTACTTC.

The chain links TRBV9 to TRBJ1-1; a weak D match, TRBD1 (6 bases). Germline V gene sequence: CDR1 SGDLS, CDR2 YYNGEE. This CDR3 is 14 amino acids long. V was clipped by 4 bases and J by 5 bases, with 15 bases between them. CDR3 sequence (DNA): TGTGCCAGCAGCTCGGCGGGGGGCGGAACTGAAGCTTTCTTT. Translated: CASSSAGGGTEAFF.

The chain joins TRBV2 to TRBJ2-3; TRBD2 matches at 7 bases. There are 16 residues in the CDR3. Germline lookup yields CDR1 SNHLY and CDR2 FYNNEI. Losses at the gene ends were 3 bases for V and 3 bases for J; bases not matched to a gene: 9. The CDR3 coding sequence is TGTGCCAGCAGTGATAACCCAGCGGGGAGTACAGATACGCAGTATTTT. It yields the protein CASSDNPAGSTDTQYF.

The chain links TRBV5-6 to TRBJ1-1; tentatively, D is TRBD1 (5 bases). The V gene lost 4 bases and the J gene lost 4 bases, with 14 bases spanning the gap. This CDR3 is built from 14 residues. Germline V gene lookup returns CDR1 SGHDT and CDR2 YYEEEE. The CDR3 reads CASSTPGLSTEAFF. Here the CDR3 DNA reads TGTGCCAGCAGCACACCGGGACTTTCCACTGAAGCTTTCTTT. Based on the CDR3 plus reference TRBV5-6 and TRBJ1-1, the full variable domain is DAGVTQSPTHLIKTRGQQVTLRCSPKSGHDTVSWYQQALGQGPQFIFQYYEEEERQRGNFPDRFSGHQFPNYSSELNVNALLLGDSALYLCASSTPGLSTEAFFGQGTRLTVV.

The chain joins TRBV28 to TRBJ2-7; weak D call: TRBD2 (6 bases). V lost 1 base to trimming and J lost 4 bases, with 11 bases between them. The CDR3 spans 14 residues. Germline CDR1 MDHEN, CDR2 SYDVKM. CDR3 loop: CASSLYSGVYEQYF. The CDR3 DNA follows: TGTGCCAGCAGTTTATATTCGGGGGTTTACGAGCAGTACTTC.

This sequence joins TRBV5-4 and TRBJ1-5, with 7 bases matching TRBD1. This CDR3 is built from 13 residues. V shed 6 bases, J shed 7 bases, and the junction held 7 bases outside the gene matches. Germline CDR1 is SGHNT and CDR2 is YYREEE (reference sequence). In DNA form, the CDR3 reads TGTGCCAGCACGAGGGACAGCGAACAGCCCCAGCATTTT. Its translation: CASTRDSEQPQHF.

This sequence joins TRBV7-3 and TRBJ2-1; TRBD2 aligns across 7 bases. V lost 4 bases and J lost 7; bases outside the gene matches: 10. The CDR3 runs 15 residues. Germline CDR1 reads SGHTA; CDR2 reads FQGTGA. The CDR3 is CASSSLGGRVNEQFF. For the CDR3, the DNA is TGTGCCAGCAGCTCCCTGGGAGGGAGGGTAAATGAGCAGTTCTTC.

In this sample, this clone turned up once. J is TRBJ2-1 and V is TRBV5-1; D not resolved. V lost 0 bases, J lost 8 bases, and 12 bases lay in between. CDR3 length: 14 amino acids. CDR1 and CDR2 (germline): SGHRS, YFSETQ. CDR3 sequence: CASSLVSGNHEQFF. The DNA of the CDR3 is TGCGCCAGCAGCTTGGTCTCCGGAAACCATGAGCAGTTCTTC.

In DNA form, the CDR3 reads TGTGCCAGCAGCTTAACCGGGACAGATCCTGAAGCTTTCTTT. Protein: CASSLTGTDPEAFF. The V and J genes are TRBV7-3 and TRBJ1-1; 7 nucleotides line up with TRBD1. The J segment lost 6 bases and the V segment lost 0 bases, leaving 4 bases of the junction unmatched. There are 14 residues in the CDR3. From germline, CDR1 is SGHTA and CDR2 FQGTGA.

The chain joins TRBV5-1 to TRBJ2-3; D might be TRBD2 (5 bases). Per the germline V gene, CDR1 is SGHRS and CDR2 is YFSETQ. The CDR3 sequence is 15 residues long. Trimming took off 4 bases at V and 6 bases at J, with 18 bases between the two ends. The CDR3 sequence is CASSQNPAGVDTQYF. The DNA for the CDR3 is TGCGCCAGCAGCCAAAACCCCGCCGGGGTGGATACGCAGTATTTT.

J is TRBJ2-1 and V is TRBV7-3; D may be TRBD2 (5 bases). V was clipped by 1 base and J by 9 bases, with 16 bases between them. The CDR3 runs to 15 residues. From germline, CDR1 is SGHTA and CDR2 FQGTGA. CDR3 DNA: TGTGCCAGCAGCTTAATGGGGTCGAGGGTAGGTGAGCAGTTCTTC. Translating it yields CASSLMGSRVGEQFF.

The chain has TRBV7-9 and TRBJ1-6; D is ambiguous. The CDR3 runs 12 residues. Germline assignment: CDR1 SEHNR and CDR2 FQNEAQ (reference sequence). Trimming took 7 bases from V and 8 from J, leaving 9 bases between them. The CDR3 nucleotides read TGTGCCAGCACCAAAGTCGATTCACCCCTCCACTTT. Its protein is CASTKVDSPLHF.

V usage is TRBV5-1 and J usage is TRBJ1-1; maybe TRBD1 (6 bases). The V gene's germline CDR1 is SGHRS and CDR2 YFSETQ. The CDR3 is 14 residues long. V shed 3 bases and J shed 4 bases, with 13 bases lying between them. The CDR3 loop reads CASSSGGASTEAFF. The CDR3 DNA is TGCGCCAGCAGCTCTGGGGGGGCCAGCACTGAAGCTTTCTTT.

About this clone itself: Mismatch with germline at one junction end may stem from a read error. The identical CDR3 is also encoded by other nucleotide sequences in the sample. This chain connects TRBV24-1 to TRBJ1-6, with D unresolved. Germline CDR1 reads KGHDR; CDR2 reads SFDVKD. The CDR3 sequence is 12 residues long. The CDR3 sequence is CATSETGYTLHF. DNA for the CDR3: TGTGCCACCAGTGAAACCGGATACACCCTTCACTTT.

The rearrangement joins TRBV6-5 to TRBJ1-3; D unresolved. CDR1 and CDR2 from the germline V gene are MNHEY and SVGAGI. Trimming pared 6 bases from V and 4 bases from J, leaving 13 bases between. This CDR3 comprises 14 residues. CDR3 protein: CASRSLPPGNTIYF. The CDR3 bases are TGTGCCAGCAGATCCCTCCCTCCCGGAAACACCATATATTTT.

V and J are TRBV10-1 and TRBJ2-3, with 12 bases identical to TRBD2. J gave up 1 base and V 3 bases, and 2 bases lay outside the gene matches. The CDR3 is 16 residues long. CDR1 and CDR2 from the germline V gene are WNHNN and SYGVQD (reference sequence). The CDR3 spells CASSDRTSGGTDTQYF. CDR3 DNA sequence: TGCGCCAGCAGTGATCGGACTAGCGGGGGCACAGATACGCAGTATTTT.

The rearrangement uses TRBV6-5 and TRBJ2-7; 10 bases are a match to TRBD1. V lost 0 bases and J lost 1; bases outside the gene matches: 3. Germline assignment: CDR1 MNHEY and CDR2 SVGAGI. CDR3 size: 16 residues. The chain's CDR3 is CASSYSRTGGSYEQYF. In DNA, the CDR3 is TGTGCCAGCAGTTACTCCAGGACAGGGGGGTCCTACGAGCAGTACTTC.

The chain combines TRBV6-1 with TRBJ2-6; 11 bases fit TRBD1. Germline trimming cut 0 bases from V and 2 bases from J; bases unmatched to any gene: 3. The germline CDR1 and CDR2 sequences are MNHNS and SASEGT. The CDR3 contains 18 residues. This CDR3 reads CASSEALDRGPGANVLTF. CDR3 sequence (DNA): TGTGCCAGCAGTGAAGCCCTGGACAGGGGGCCTGGGGCCAACGTCCTGACTTTC.

This clone was observed a single time. The V and J genes are TRBV2 and TRBJ1-1; tentatively, D is TRBD1 (5 bases). The CDR3 contains 12 residues. Germline V lookup: CDR1 SNHLY, CDR2 FYNNEI. The V and J ends lost 7 bases and 2 bases respectively, with 8 bases between them. The CDR3 here is CASMGDNTEAFF. The CDR3 region has the DNA TGTGCCAGCATGGGGGACAACACTGAAGCTTTCTTT.